The 9 T cell receptor beta chains below all came from one sample that was sequenced in a study of blood T cell repertoires in COVID-19. The protocol was immunoSEQ multiplex PCR, while the TCRdb copy is restricted to in-frame clones and leaves out a portion. The sample consists of roughly 150,000 clones, about four fifths of them appearing once. The sequenced sample consisted of peripheral blood. The receptors were gathered from a man aged 60 to 69 with acute or convalescent COVID-19.

The CDR3 here is CSVRVTHNEQFF. The CDR3 DNA reads as TGCAGCGTCAGGGTTACCCACAATGAGCAGTTCTTC. The V gene is TRBV29-1, the J gene TRBJ2-1; maybe TRBD1 (5 bases). Germline CDR1 reads SQVTM; CDR2 reads ANQGSEA. V was pared by 6 bases and J by 5 bases, with 11 bases between. The CDR3 sequence is 12 residues long.

This clone was detected only once. The rearrangement joins TRBV7-6 to TRBJ2-2; perhaps TRBD1 as D (5 bases). The CDR3 has 12 amino acids. Germline lookup yields CDR1 SGHVS and CDR2 FNYEAQ. Trimming pared 6 bases from V and 5 bases from J, leaving 7 bases between. The CDR3 bases are TGTGCCAGCAGGGACATAACCGGGGAGCTGTTTTTT. This gives the protein CASRDITGELFF.

This clone is a singleton in its sample. The chain links TRBV6-6 to TRBJ2-7, with TRBD1 as a possible D gene (6 bases). The CDR3 is made up of 13 amino acids. V shed 4 bases and J shed 1 base, with 8 bases lying between them. The germline CDR1 and CDR2 sequences are MNHNY and SVGAGI (reference sequence). The CDR3 loop reads CASSSRGSYEQYF. The DNA for the CDR3 is TGTGCCAGCAGTTCCAGGGGATCCTACGAGCAGTACTTC.

The V gene is TRBV7-3, the J gene TRBJ2-5; 9 bases agree with TRBD2. The CDR3 consists of 15 residues. CDR1 and CDR2 from the germline V gene are SGHTA and FQGTGA. Trimming cost V 8 bases and J 1 base; bases outside gene matches: 8. Written as DNA, the CDR3 is TGTGCCAGCGCGCGAGCTAGCGGGATCCAAGAGACCCAGTACTTC. It translates to CASARASGIQETQYF.

CDR3 nucleotides: TGCAGTGCTAGTACCACTAGCGGGGGCTACAATGAGCAGTTCTTC. The encoded protein is CSASTTSGGYNEQFF. J is TRBJ2-1 and V is TRBV20-1; 11 positions agree with TRBD2. The V gene end was trimmed by 3 bases and the J gene end by 3 bases; junction bases not matched to a gene: 4. Looked up from germline, CDR1 is DFQATT and CDR2 is SNEGSKA (reference sequence). CDR3 length: 15 amino acids.

The V gene is TRBV20-1, the J gene TRBJ2-3; D unresolved. The V gene's germline CDR1 is DFQATT and CDR2 SNEGSKA (reference sequence). Trimming took 5 bases from V and 8 from J, leaving 11 bases between them. There are 11 residues in the CDR3. The CDR3 protein is CSAALASTQYF. CDR3 DNA: TGCAGTGCTGCACTTGCAAGTACGCAGTATTTT.

The rearrangement joins TRBV4-3 to TRBJ1-2, with 7 positions matching TRBD1. CDR3 size: 14 residues. Germline CDR1 LGHNA, CDR2 YSLEER. V was clipped by 0 bases and J by 5 bases; unmatched bases: 3. The CDR3 sequence: CASSQDKGQYGYTF. The CDR3 nucleotides read TGCGCCAGCAGCCAAGATAAGGGACAGTATGGCTACACCTTC.

The rearrangement joins TRBV18 to TRBJ1-6, with D unresolved. This CDR3 is built from 13 residues. CDR1 and CDR2 from the germline V gene are KGHSH and LQKENI. V was cut by 7 bases and J by 9 bases, with 13 bases left in between. CDR3 sequence reads: CASFRATVSPLHF. CDR3 coding DNA: TGTGCCAGCTTCCGAGCGACGGTTTCACCCCTCCACTTT.

The chain has TRBV6-2 or TRBV6-3 and TRBJ2-1; 8 positions match TRBD2. This CDR3 is 14 amino acids long. Germline V CDR1 and CDR2: MNHEY, SVGEGT. V gave up 5 bases and J gave up 4 bases; unmatched junction bases: 4. The CDR3 reads CASSRASGYNEQFF. CDR3 DNA sequence: TGTGCCAGCAGTCGGGCTAGCGGGTACAATGAGCAGTTCTTC.